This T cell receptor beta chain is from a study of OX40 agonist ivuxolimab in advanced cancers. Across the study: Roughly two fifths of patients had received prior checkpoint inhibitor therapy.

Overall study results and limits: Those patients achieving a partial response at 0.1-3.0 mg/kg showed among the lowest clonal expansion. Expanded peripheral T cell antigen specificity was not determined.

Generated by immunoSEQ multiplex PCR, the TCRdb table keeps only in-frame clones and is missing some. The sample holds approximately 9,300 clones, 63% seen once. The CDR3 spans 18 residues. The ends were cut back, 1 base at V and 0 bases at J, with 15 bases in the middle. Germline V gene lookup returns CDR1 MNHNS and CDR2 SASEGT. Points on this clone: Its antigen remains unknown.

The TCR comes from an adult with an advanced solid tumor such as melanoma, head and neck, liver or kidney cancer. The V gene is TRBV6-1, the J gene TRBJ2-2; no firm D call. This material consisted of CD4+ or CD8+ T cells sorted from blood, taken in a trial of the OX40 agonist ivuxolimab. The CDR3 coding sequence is TGTGCCAGCAGTGAAGAGGGCCCCCAGGTGTCGAACACCGGGGAGCTGTTTTTT. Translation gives CASSEEGPQVSNTGELFF.